These 9 T cell receptor beta chains came from one sample sequenced in a study of cytomegalovirus exposure and HLA in healthy donors. The PCR ran on 60 Vbeta and 13 Jbeta primers. TCRdb's copy holds only in-frame clones and misses some; the assay was immunoSEQ multiplex PCR. The table lists about 140,000 clones, over 60% of them singletons. Source material: PBMCs. The source is a woman between 50 and 59 years old in good health and CMV-seronegative.

The chain recombines TRBV4-3 with TRBJ1-2; 8 nucleotides agree with TRBD1. J was trimmed by 7 bases and V by 0 bases; bases with no gene match: 7. The CDR3 sequence is 15 residues long. Per the germline V gene, CDR1 is LGHNA and CDR2 is YSLEER. The CDR3, as DNA: TGCGCCAGCAGCCAAGATAGACAGGGGAGCTTTGGCTACACCTTC. Translated: CASSQDRQGSFGYTF.

The chain has TRBV19 and TRBJ1-5; 9 bases map to TRBD1. Germline CDR1 LNHDA, CDR2 SQIVND (reference sequence). Trimming took 7 bases from V and 11 from J; bases not matched to a gene: 12. The CDR3 contains 14 residues. The CDR3 DNA follows: TGTGCCAGTACCCCCACAGGGGGCAATGGGGCCCAGCATTTT. It is translated as CASTPTGGNGAQHF.

A word on this clone: Other DNA variants within this sample encode the same CDR3. The V call is TRBV5-1, the J call TRBJ1-1; D is uncertain. The CDR3 runs to 14 residues. The germline V and J ends were trimmed by 1 base and 3 bases, with 10 bases remaining between them. From germline, CDR1 is SGHRS and CDR2 YFSETQ. CDR3 residues: CASSLYGEDTEAFF. The DNA for the CDR3 is TGCGCCAGCAGCTTGTACGGAGAGGACACTGAAGCTTTCTTT.

This clone has just one count. The chain joins TRBV19 to TRBJ2-3; TRBD2 aligns across 11 bases. Germline V CDR1 and CDR2: LNHDA, SQIVND (reference sequence). The J segment lost 2 bases and the V segment lost 3 bases, leaving 10 bases of the junction unmatched. There are 18 residues in the CDR3. The CDR3: CASSIWSSGGAPTDTQYF. Written as DNA, the CDR3 is TGTGCCAGTAGTATTTGGAGTAGCGGGGGGGCTCCCACAGATACGCAGTATTTT.

The CDR3 protein is CASSLAGLALTDTQYF. The CDR3 DNA reads TGCGCCAGCAGCTTGGCGGGACTAGCCCTTACAGATACGCAGTATTTT. The rearrangement joins TRBV5-1 to TRBJ2-3, with 9 positions matching TRBD2. J lost 3 bases, V lost 0 bases, and 5 bases had no gene match. CDR1 and CDR2 (germline): SGHRS, YFSETQ. The CDR3 is 16 residues long.

The chain recombines TRBV5-1 with TRBJ1-6, with D uncertain. With 0 bases removed from V and 2 bases from J, the gap between germline ends came to 9 bases. The germline V gene encodes CDR1 SGHRS and CDR2 YFSETQ. The CDR3 is 16 residues long. The CDR3 sequence is CASSLAGGTYNSPLHF. The CDR3 bases are TGCGCCAGCAGCTTGGCGGGAGGGACCTATAATTCACCCCTCCACTTT. Combining the CDR3 with reference TRBV5-1 and TRBJ1-6 gives the whole variable domain KAGVTQTPRYLIKTRGQQVTLSCSPISGHRSVSWYQQTPGQGLQFLFEYFSETQRNKGNFPGRFSGRQFSNSRSEMNVSTLELGDSALYLCASSLAGGTYNSPLHFGNGTRLTVT.

This clone appeared a few times. The CDR3 loop is CASSEGVEGTYGYTF. For the CDR3, the DNA is TGTGCCAGCAGTGAAGGGGTTGAGGGGACATATGGCTACACCTTC. V and J are TRBV6-1 and TRBJ1-2, with D perhaps TRBD1 (6 bases). V was trimmed by 1 base and J by 5 bases, leaving 14 bases between them. The germline V gene has CDR1 MNHNS and CDR2 SASEGT. The CDR3 has 15 amino acids.

V usage is TRBV28 and J usage is TRBJ2-3; TRBD2 might be the D (5 bases). CDR1 and CDR2 (germline): MDHEN, SYDVKM. The CDR3 contains 17 residues. V lost 5 bases and J 1 base, leaving 19 bases between the germline ends. The CDR3 nucleotides are TGTGCCAGCAGTCTCCGGGGTGGGAACTGGCGCACAGATACGCAGTATTTT. Translating it yields CASSLRGGNWRTDTQYF.

With regard to this clone: Its ends do not fully match the called genes, so a read error is possible. The CDR3 DNA reads TGTGCCATCAGTGTCGAGGGTAACTATGGCTACACCTTC. This sequence encodes CAISVEGNYGYTF. The chain couples TRBV6-5 to TRBJ1-2; D is undetermined. In germline, CDR1 is MNHEY, CDR2 SVGAGI. This CDR3 region has 13 residues.